The rows below give T cell receptor beta chains drawn from one sample of a study of blood T cell repertoires in COVID-19. Here immunoSEQ multiplex PCR was the method, and the copy in TCRdb shows in-frame clones only, minus some. The sample has 200,000 or so clones, under 90% seen once. The sequenced sample was PBMCs or T cells enriched from blood (not recorded which). These TCRs come from a woman in her 50s who had been exposed to COVID-19. Both conserved end residues are part of each CDR3. The size of a clone is reported for some rows only, either as once, few or many, or as a class for expanded clones.

v_call: TRBV9; clone_size: once; j_call: TRBJ1-1; cdr3_aa: CASSVDTNTEAFF
v_call: TRBV5-6; clone_size: many; j_call: TRBJ1-2; cdr3_aa: CASSLRQGEGYGYTF
v_call: TRBV15; clone_size: few; j_call: TRBJ1-1; cdr3_aa: CATSRGLRFEAFF
v_call: TRBV18; clone_size: NA; j_call: TRBJ1-4; cdr3_aa: CASSPRLREENEKLFF
v_call: TRBV7-3; clone_size: NA; j_call: TRBJ2-1; cdr3_aa: CASSRQGSSYNEQFF
v_call: TRBV2; clone_size: NA; j_call: TRBJ1-2; cdr3_aa: CASRQGVDYGYTF
v_call: TRBV5-1; clone_size: few; j_call: TRBJ1-2; cdr3_aa: CASSLSRGGSGYTF
v_call: TRBV29-1; clone_size: NA; j_call: TRBJ1-3; cdr3_aa: CSGGKGGSGNTIYF
v_call: TRBV19; clone_size: NA; j_call: TRBJ2-5; cdr3_aa: CASSIGLGRTETQYF
v_call: TRBV12-3/TRBV12-4; clone_size: NA; j_call: TRBJ1-2; cdr3_aa: CASSLYRYGYTF
v_call: TRBV6-5; clone_size: NA; j_call: TRBJ2-7; cdr3_aa: CASKKGQEPYEQYF
v_call: TRBV7-2; clone_size: NA; j_call: TRBJ2-1; cdr3_aa: CASSRSGQGHNEQFF
v_call: TRBV18; clone_size: NA; j_call: TRBJ1-1; cdr3_aa: CASSPKGAGAEAFF
v_call: TRBV19; clone_size: NA; j_call: TRBJ1-6; cdr3_aa: CASSIDPTAPQFSPLHF
v_call: TRBV5-1; clone_size: NA; j_call: TRBJ2-1; cdr3_aa: CASSAPSDSYNEQFF
v_call: TRBV7-2; clone_size: once; j_call: TRBJ1-2; cdr3_aa: CASSFFSEFRQGVDYGYTF
v_call: TRBV9; clone_size: NA; j_call: TRBJ2-1; cdr3_aa: CASSEGMNEQFF
v_call: TRBV2; clone_size: NA; j_call: TRBJ2-1; cdr3_aa: CASSVPGGDEQFF
v_call: TRBV5-8; clone_size: few; j_call: TRBJ2-5; cdr3_aa: CASSGGTAQWAKETQYF
v_call: TRBV3-1/TRBV3-2; clone_size: once; j_call: TRBJ2-4; cdr3_aa: CASSYRKGLAGGLAKNIQYF
v_call: TRBV11-2; clone_size: NA; j_call: TRBJ2-3; cdr3_aa: CASRPIAGARGKDTQYF
v_call: TRBV3-1/TRBV3-2; clone_size: NA; j_call: TRBJ1-4; cdr3_aa: CASSQEGQGRRFEKLFF
v_call: TRBV10-2; clone_size: NA; j_call: TRBJ1-5; cdr3_aa: CASRLSGNSNQPQHF
v_call: TRBV21-1; clone_size: once; j_call: TRBJ1-2; cdr3_aa: CASSNTGKFYGYTF
v_call: TRBV6-5; clone_size: once; j_call: TRBJ1-1; cdr3_aa: CASSRMTGAFF
v_call: TRBV28; clone_size: NA; j_call: TRBJ2-6; cdr3_aa: CASSLMTDSGANVLTF
v_call: TRBV10-3; clone_size: NA; j_call: TRBJ2-3; cdr3_aa: CAGRGLGTDTQYF
v_call: TRBV11-2; clone_size: NA; j_call: TRBJ1-5; cdr3_aa: CASSLDRGWGQPQHF
v_call: TRBV10-2; clone_size: NA; j_call: TRBJ2-3; cdr3_aa: CASSDNDRVTQYF
v_call: TRBV28; clone_size: NA; j_call: TRBJ1-1; cdr3_aa: CASSLGQKNTEAFF
v_call: TRBV5-6; clone_size: NA; j_call: TRBJ2-5; cdr3_aa: CASSLGGGTFQTQYF
v_call: TRBV5-4; clone_size: NA; j_call: TRBJ2-7; cdr3_aa: CASSPSGGLGGRGEQYF
v_call: TRBV6-5; clone_size: NA; j_call: TRBJ2-1; cdr3_aa: CASVGLAGEGEQFF
v_call: TRBV24-1; clone_size: few; j_call: TRBJ2-2; cdr3_aa: CATSDLWAGANTGELFF
v_call: TRBV4-3; clone_size: once; j_call: TRBJ1-2; cdr3_aa: CASSHYGGSYGYTF
v_call: TRBV30; clone_size: few; j_call: TRBJ1-1; cdr3_aa: CALGQGKSEAFF
v_call: TRBV5-5; clone_size: NA; j_call: TRBJ1-1; cdr3_aa: CASSLGGGLRAFF
v_call: TRBV12-3/TRBV12-4; clone_size: NA; j_call: TRBJ1-1; cdr3_aa: CASTLDRGTEAFF
v_call: TRBV5-4; clone_size: NA; j_call: TRBJ2-5; cdr3_aa: CASSPRQARETQYF
v_call: TRBV7-2; clone_size: NA; j_call: TRBJ1-5; cdr3_aa: CASSLAEGGNQPQHF
v_call: TRBV9; clone_size: NA; j_call: TRBJ1-2; cdr3_aa: CASSALGGYTF
v_call: TRBV9; clone_size: NA; j_call: TRBJ2-7; cdr3_aa: CASSVAPYLEQYF
v_call: TRBV19; clone_size: NA; j_call: TRBJ1-1; cdr3_aa: CASTVSTGVTEAFF
v_call: TRBV4-1; clone_size: NA; j_call: TRBJ1-2; cdr3_aa: CASSQDREVHGYTF
v_call: TRBV7-9; clone_size: few; j_call: TRBJ1-1; cdr3_aa: CASSLSQGSSEAFF
v_call: TRBV19; clone_size: NA; j_call: TRBJ1-5; cdr3_aa: CASSIVRSSNQPQHF
v_call: TRBV6-2/TRBV6-3; clone_size: once; j_call: TRBJ1-1; cdr3_aa: CASSEGQGAFF
v_call: TRBV5-5; clone_size: NA; j_call: TRBJ2-1; cdr3_aa: CASSVSSSGGPYNEQFF
v_call: TRBV5-1; clone_size: few; j_call: TRBJ1-6; cdr3_aa: CASSIGDYNSPLHF
v_call: TRBV28; clone_size: NA; j_call: TRBJ1-1; cdr3_aa: CASSRGGMVTEAFF
v_call: TRBV2; clone_size: NA; j_call: TRBJ1-1; cdr3_aa: CASSALSGNTEAFF
v_call: TRBV5-4; clone_size: NA; j_call: TRBJ2-5; cdr3_aa: CASSLLGGAGETQYF
v_call: TRBV5-1; clone_size: NA; j_call: TRBJ1-4; cdr3_aa: CASSAADGLNEKLFF
v_call: TRBV11-2; clone_size: NA; j_call: TRBJ2-7; cdr3_aa: CASSLGGGAYEQYF
v_call: TRBV19; clone_size: NA; j_call: TRBJ1-1; cdr3_aa: CASSQGVRTEAFF
v_call: TRBV14; clone_size: once; j_call: TRBJ2-5; cdr3_aa: CASSAVDRETQYF
v_call: TRBV5-8; clone_size: NA; j_call: TRBJ2-1; cdr3_aa: CASSRWGQGHNEQFF